A selection of T cell receptor beta chains follows, all from one sample in a study of shared clonotypes between healthy human individuals. Profiling relied on immunoSEQ multiplex PCR, and the TCRdb table lists in-frame clones only, not all of them. The sample lists about 550,000 clones, roughly 95% occurring once. The sample consisted of naive CD8+ T cells sorted from blood. The receptors here all came from a woman aged 25 to 39 in good health. The conserved cysteine and the conserved F or W are not part of the CDR3 here.

j_call v_call cdr3_aa
TRBJ2-1 TRBV28 ASDRGTEQF
TRBJ2-5 TRBV4-1 ASSHRGDGEETQY
TRBJ2-3 TRBV7-8 ASSLLKRLSPDTQY
TRBJ2-5 TRBV2 ASTASGQETQY
TRBJ2-2 TRBV4-1 ASSLGLLTGELF
TRBJ1-3 TRBV5-4 ASSLVGDGNTIY
TRBJ2-1 TRBV5-1 ASSWRGSGSRREQF
- TRBV5-1 ASRGWDDNEQY
TRBJ1-2 TRBV12-5 ASGPGTNGYT
TRBJ2-1 TRBV28 ASSLSRLPYNEQF
TRBJ2-7 TRBV11-1 ASSYDRGSAEQY
- TRBV7-6 ASGQGALDEQY
TRBJ2-3 TRBV6-5 ASSGRYTDTQY
- TRBV2 ASRDQGSYEQY
TRBJ2-3 TRBV5-1 ASSFGDRGFRGTDTQY
TRBJ2-2 TRBV28 ASSLAGDTGELF
TRBJ2-2 TRBV28 ASSFPRGPRNTGELF
TRBJ2-7 TRBV4-1 ASSHLGGDEQY
TRBJ2-3 TRBV28 ASSQYGDTQY
TRBJ2-1 TRBV19 ASSPSDNEQF
TRBJ2-1 TRBV19 ASSLSHGGTEQF
TRBJ1-4 TRBV13 ATAMAANEKLF
TRBJ1-1 TRBV7-2 ASSDRYPGYTEAF
TRBJ2-7 TRBV5-1 ASSLVTGDHEQY
TRBJ2-4 TRBV19 ASSGQGGDIQY
TRBJ2-5 TRBV2 ASLASGRLQETQY
TRBJ1-1 TRBV10-1 ASSEDLGTWNTEAF
TRBJ2-1 TRBV6-6 ASSYSDENNEQF
TRBJ2-3 TRBV28 ASSLLGVGTDTQY
TRBJ2-1 TRBV11-3 ASSSRAGNEQF
TRBJ2-7 TRBV27 ASSLSWGDRGDYEQY
TRBJ2-1 TRBV2 ASSENNEQF
TRBJ2-2 TRBV11-2 ASSLAGANTGELF
TRBJ1-2 TRBV5-4 ASSLGTGDGGYT
TRBJ2-5 TRBV7-9 ASSSNPGLAGETQY
TRBJ1-1 TRBV5-1 ASSPGGETEAF
TRBJ2-1 TRBV28 ASTLTSGGRGEQF
TRBJ1-4 TRBV7-2 ASSLSFRGEKLF
TRBJ2-1 TRBV28 ASSSSISGPRFPSYNEQF
TRBJ2-6 TRBV14 ASSHRDRDFSGANVLT
- TRBV13 ASSSILAGDPEQY
TRBJ1-2 TRBV28 ASSQANYGYT
TRBJ2-7 TRBV10-3 AISEGVSYEQY
TRBJ2-1 TRBV7-8 ASSLRYEQF
TRBJ2-7 TRBV19 ATSLAGGHYEQY
TRBJ2-1 TRBV14 ASSQGAGGPSYNEQF
TRBJ2-7 TRBV27 ASSWSSESYEQY
TRBJ2-7 TRBV11-2 ASRDSYEQY
TRBJ2-2 TRBV5-1 ASSPGLPHTGELF
TRBJ2-7 TRBV27 ASSLRGASYEQY
TRBJ2-5 TRBV14 ASSRYRGLQETQY
TRBJ2-7 TRBV28 ASSPTGTVSYEQY
TRBJ1-2 TRBV5-6 ASSLDRSNYGYT
TRBJ2-1 TRBV7-8 ASSPGGEDNEQF